The T cell receptor (beta chain) described here comes from a study of cytomegalovirus exposure and HLA in healthy donors. General study findings and limits: Later on, an analysis found that several of the most significant clusters appeared to be linked to common viral pathogens, which included parvovirus B19. As was reported, the classifier diagnosed cytomegalovirus status with high specificity and sensitivity.

At collection, donors were nominally healthy, but unrecorded immune exposures were probable. As to this clone: The antigen remains undetermined.

Primers included in the PCR were 60 Vbeta and 13 Jbeta primers. As handled by the study authors: The count from a later analysis was tens of millions of unique TCR beta chains, roughly 11 million of them shared. Generated by immunoSEQ multiplex PCR, the TCRdb table keeps only in-frame clones and is missing some. That table supplies the V and J calls and clone size; D and trimming were determined from the DNA. Of some 110,000 clones in the sample, approximately 80% were seen once. CDR3 size: 13 residues. Germline assignment: CDR1 MNHNS and CDR2 SASEGT. V lost 9 bases, J lost 3 bases, and 11 bases lay in between.

The TCR comes from a man between 50 and 59 years old in good health and CMV-seropositive. Material: PBMCs. This chain uses TRBV6-1 with TRBJ2-2; D gene unclear. The CDR3: CASAETDTGELFF. In nucleotides, the CDR3 is TGTGCCAGTGCCGAAACAGACACCGGGGAGCTGTTTTTT.